This T cell receptor beta chain derives from a study of somatic mutations in cytotoxic T cells in rheumatoid arthritis. Comment on this clone: Its antigen is not identified.

The study's findings and limits: Any difference in CD8+ T-cell clonality between patients who had rheumatoid arthritis and healthy controls who were age-matched was not statistically significant.

Germline V gives CDR1 SGHVS, CDR2 FNYEAQ. This CDR3 spans 15 amino acids. V was clipped by 1 base and J by 1 base; unmatched bases: 3. The assay was immunoSEQ multiplex PCR, and TCRdb's table has in-frame clones only and misses some. The sample includes about 10,000 clones, about 84% of them seen just once. This sequence joins TRBV7-6 and TRBJ2-7, with TRBD2 identical over 8 bases. The receptor's source is an adult with rheumatoid arthritis. The specimen sequenced was CD8+ T cells sorted from blood. CDR3 sequence reads: CASSLGPGGSYEQYF. The DNA for the CDR3 is TGTGCCAGCAGCTTAGGTCCGGGAGGGTCCTACGAGCAGTACTTC.